This T cell receptor (beta chain) came from a study of T cells in Graves' hyperthyroidism and ophthalmopathy (dated by TCRdb to 2018 to 2020). Study-level background: Peripheral blood samples were taken at initial diagnosis, before any treatment was given. TCR V-J signatures able to tell the groups apart were searched for in a discovery cohort of about a hundred patients, of whom 43 had Graves' ophthalmopathy and around 56 had stable Graves' hyperthyroidism. For training and testing, the 80 to 100 patients in the discovery cohort were randomly divided in a 7:3 ratio. In addition, the study compared T-cell repertoires in thyroid tissue and in blood from five or six Graves' hyperthyroidism patients. Prospective prediction of ophthalmopathy was tested in an independent validation cohort consisting of some 20 hyperthyroidism patients and more than 15 patients who later progressed to ophthalmopathy. According to the paper, TCR Vbeta CDR3 sequencing was carried out on 120 to 150 peripheral blood samples, which came from approximately 43 ophthalmopathy, around 74 hyperthyroidism and some 17 progressor patients. Once sampling was done, hyperthyroidism patients were given methimazole at a starting dose of 30 mg daily, whereas ophthalmopathy patients were given high-dose intravenous methylprednisolone. Study-wide findings and limitations: In cross-validation, a model built on a 13 V-J signature told ophthalmopathy apart from stable hyperthyroidism with approximately 90% sensitivity and approximately 84% specificity, and in testing the same model reached 80%/75%. Most expanded thyroid clonotypes (frequency above 0.001) were also detected in blood, a finding suggesting that blood repertoires may reflect thyroid immune responses. No statistical method was used to set the sample size in advance, and investigators knew the group allocation. During validation, the model predicted progression to ophthalmopathy a median of roughly 7.1 months ahead of onset, with around 71% sensitivity and more than 72% specificity.

In the ophthalmopathy patients, disease was moderately to severely active, with a Clinical Activity Score of 3 or more, a NOSPECS grade of 4 or more, and a duration of less than 3 months. Exclusion was applied to patients with uncontrolled infections, other autoimmune diseases, pregnancy or lactation. Diagnoses were based on clinical symptoms, serum thyroxine and TRAb, thyroid ultrasound and orbital computed tomography. Ficoll-Paque density gradient centrifugation was used to isolate PBMCs from about 9 ml of fresh peripheral blood. Trizol reagent was used to extract total RNA, and RNA quality was then checked on an Agilent 2100 Bioanalyzer. The TCR beta CDR3 regions were amplified from RNA transcripts. The TCR CDR3 was subjected to a first round of RT-PCR using the HTBI primer set and the Qiagen OneStep RT-PCR kit. A second multiplex PCR round built the libraries, followed by size selection and purification. Libraries were sequenced paired-end with 100 bp reads on an Illumina HiSeq2000. The paper's processing steps were these. SOAPnuke was used to process the raw data, with reads discarded if the reads contained adapters or uncalled bases, had a mean Phred below 15, or lacked an exact constant-primer or identifier match. COPE v1.2.5 was used to merge the high-quality paired reads, and each unique nucleotide sequence was defined as a clonotype. MiTCR v1.1 was used to align the clonotypes against IMGT TRBV, TRBD and TRBJ reference segments. Analysis was restricted to V-J combinations with a frequency above 0.0001, which covered roughly 99% of repertoires. A TCS score was defined as the ratio of F50 (clonal expansion) to E x V (chaos), with BLOSUM62-based TCRdist applied between CDR3 peptides within each V-J. Welch's t-statistics and random forest reduced just over 500 V-J features to roughly 13, which were used in a naive Bayes classifier (R e1071). TCRdb handled the public reads itself, with Q25 trimming in fastp and clone calling in MiXCR, and kept productive beta chains. For every CDR3 protein sequence, its rows merge into one entry that carries the most common genes and DNA. TCRdb, rather than the study authors, made the V and J calls. Recorded for this sample are some 500,000 distinct CDR3 sequences; roughly 24% of them occurred a single time. The ten biggest clones cover roughly 12% of the sample.

As concerns this clonotype: Its antigen remains unidentified. Base qualities are missing; no much larger clone stands one base away.

The TCR was taken from a woman aged 30 to 39 with Graves' ophthalmopathy. The sample taken for sequencing was blood.

The CDR3 protein sequence reads: CSAEAVGEETQYF. The DNA is TGCAGTGCCGAGGCTGTGGGGGAAGAGACCCAGTACTTC. The chain uses TRBV20-1 and TRBJ2-5, with the D call perhaps TRBD1 or TRBD2, as 5 bases match in each case. The CDR3 sequence holds 13 residues, the cysteine and phenylalanine included. The entry retains the CDR3 DNA only, 39 bases that are in frame from base 1. The germline V gene (reference sequence) sets CDR1 to DFQATT and CDR2 to SNEGSKA. V is cut by 6 bases and J by 3 bases, and the space between the germline ends is 14 bases.